These 30 T cell receptor delta chains came from one sample sequenced in a study of gamma-delta chains in newborns, infants, children. TCRdb redid the clone calls on the reads with CATT. The sample yields about 6,900 delta-chain clones, 2.1% seen once. The sequenced material came from blood. These receptors were taken from a child who was a newborn, infant or young child, either healthy, febrile or measles-vaccinated (not recorded which).

This clone has more than one count but fewer than ten. The protein held in TCRdb is that of a much larger clone and does not match this DNA's translation at residue 4, likely because of a read error; the protein shown is translated from the DNA. The J gene is TRDJ2, the V gene TRDV2; D perhaps matches TRDD3 (6 bases). Germline CDR1 reads GEAIGNYY; CDR2 reads EKD. The CDR3 is made up of 14 amino acids. CDR3 in DNA: TGTGCCTGTGGCACCTGGGGCCCTCCAGCACAACTCTTCTTT. Protein sequence: CACGTWGPPAQLFF.

This clone was seen only a few times. The TCRdb protein, from a much larger clone, departs from this DNA's translation at residue 3, likely by read error; the protein shown derives from the DNA. The CDR3 loop reads CAYDNAALGLSSWDTRQMFF. The CDR3 DNA reads TGTGCCTATGACAACGCAGCTCTGGGGTTAAGCTCCTGGGACACCCGACAGATGTTTTTC. This chain connects TRDV2 to TRDJ3; perhaps TRDD3 as D (6 bases). The CDR3 covers 20 residues. Germline CDR1 reads GEAIGNYY; CDR2 reads EKD.

This clone occurred a few times. A clone one base away is much larger, so this may be a read error. This sample includes further DNA sequences coding for the same CDR3. The rearrangement joins TRDV2 to TRDJ3; 12 nucleotides line up with TRDD3. This CDR3 has 19 amino acids. Germline loops: CDR1 GEAIGNYY, CDR2 EKD. The CDR3 DNA is TGTGCCTGTGACAAAGTACTGGGGGATACTTCCTGGGACACCCGGCAGATGTTTTTC. Translating it yields CACDKVLGDTSWDTRQMFF.

Points on this clone: TCRdb assigns this DNA the protein of a much larger clone, which departs from its translation at residue 16; this likely reflects a read error, and the protein shown comes from translating the DNA. The chain employs TRDV2 and TRDJ3; TRDD3 aligns across 8 bases. Germline CDR1 GEAIGNYY, CDR2 EKD. The CDR3 totals 19 residues. Here the CDR3 reads CACDATGGSSSWDTRRMFF. The CDR3 DNA sequence: TGTGCCTGTGACGCTACTGGGGGCTCCTCCTCCTGGGACACCCGACGGATGTTTTTC.

The sample holds many counts of this clone. A read error likely explains this, since a far larger clone differs by one base. The V call is TRDV2, the J call TRDJ2, with 12 bases lining up with TRDD3. The V gene's germline CDR1 is GEAIGNYY and CDR2 EKD. The CDR3 loop spans 14 amino acids. The CDR3 coding sequence is TGTGCCTGTGACATACTGGGGGATACAGCACGACTCTTCTTT. Its translation is CACDILGDTARLFF.

Comments on this clone: Germline and junction disagree at one end, which may indicate a read error. J is TRDJ3 and V is TRAV29/DV5, with 10 bases aligning to TRDD3. This CDR3 has 21 amino acids. CDR1 and CDR2 (germline): NSMFDY, ISSIKDK. In DNA, the CDR3 is TGTTCCGCAAGCCGCCCACTGGGGGATGCGTTTCGCTCCTGGGACCCCCGACAGATGTTTTTC. This gives the protein CSASRPLGDAFRSWDPRQMFF.

This clone was picked up a small number of times. It may be a read error: a sequence one base away is much more abundant. The V gene is TRDV2, the J gene TRDJ3, with 13 bases that match TRDD3. Germline V gene data show CDR1 as GEAIGNYY and CDR2 as EKD. The CDR3 runs 20 residues. The CDR3 reads CACDPILGDTSSWDTRQLFF. The CDR3 DNA sequence: TGTGCCTGTGACCCTATACTGGGGGATACGAGCTCCTGGGACACCCGACAGTTGTTTTTC.

This clone is classed as medium-sized. The same CDR3 can be traced to other DNA sequences in this sample. The rearrangement links TRDV2 to TRDJ3; 7 nucleotides match TRDD3. The CDR3 length is 18 residues. Per germline, CDR1 GEAIGNYY and CDR2 EKD. V trimming: 0 bases; J trimming: 0 bases; junction bases outside the gene matches: 4. CDR3: CACDTGGFSSWDTRQMFF. The DNA for the CDR3 is TGTGCCTGTGACACCGGGGGATTTAGCTCCTGGGACACCCGACAGATGTTTTTC.

This clone has more than one count but fewer than ten. The protein that TCRdb holds for this DNA derives from a much larger clone and differs from the translated DNA at residue 9, which likely indicates a read error; the protein shown here is translated from the DNA. The chain joins TRDV3 to TRDJ1, with 12 positions matching TRDD3. CDR3 length: 16 amino acids. With 3 bases clipped from V and 1 base from J, the junction kept 9 bases outside the gene matches. Looked up from germline, CDR1 is TVYSNPD and CDR2 is GDNSRS (reference sequence). CDR3 DNA: TGTGCCTTCCGTACTGGGGGATACTTCTCCACCGATAAACTCATCTTT. It encodes CAFRTGGYFSTDKLIF.

This clone was detected only a few times. This could be a read error, since a much larger clone is one nucleotide away. V is TRDV2 and J is TRDJ2; 10 bases are a match to TRDD3. CDR1 and CDR2 from the germline V gene are GEAIGNYY and EKD. The CDR3 has 15 amino acids. DNA of the CDR3: TGTGCCTGTGACATACTGGGGGATTTGACAGCACACCTCTTCTTT. Its translation is CACDILGDLTAHLFF.

This clone occurred many times. A read error is likely here: a far larger clone is one base away. The identical CDR3 is also encoded by other nucleotide sequences in the sample. The V gene is TRDV2, the J gene TRDJ1; 8 bases fit TRDD3. This CDR3 spans 14 amino acids. Germline CDR1 and CDR2: GEAIGNYY and EKD. The CDR3 bases are TGTGCCCGTGACGTACTGGGGGACACCGATAAACTCATCTTT. Translated: CARDVLGDTDKLIF.

As for this clone: The protein held in TCRdb is that of a much larger clone and does not match this DNA's translation at residue 6, likely because of a read error; the protein shown is translated from the DNA. The chain joins TRDV2 to TRDJ3; the match to TRDD3 covers 8 bases. V was clipped by 3 bases and J by 0 bases; unmatched bases: 6. The CDR3 totals 18 residues. Germline CDR1 is GEAIGNYY and CDR2 is EKD. CDR3: CACDVPGDSSWDTRQMFF. The DNA of the CDR3 is TGTGCCTGTGACGTACCGGGGGATAGCTCCTGGGACACCCGACAGATGTTTTTC.

This clone has more than one count but fewer than ten. Just one base apart from a much larger clone, this may be a read error. The rearrangement links TRDV2 to TRDJ3; 13 nucleotides match TRDD3. The V gene's germline CDR1 is GEAIGNYY and CDR2 EKD. This CDR3 is built from 22 residues. The CDR3 sequence is CARDTIRTGGYGGSWDTRQMFF. CDR3 DNA: TGTGCCCGTGACACCATCCGTACTGGGGGATACGGAGGTTCCTGGGACACCCGACAGATGTTTTTC.

This clone has only a few counts. This likely came from a read error, as a far larger clone is one base away. The same CDR3 is also encoded by other DNA sequences in this sample. The V gene is TRDV2, the J gene TRDJ3, with TRDD3 as a possible D gene (6 bases). The V gene lost 4 bases and the J gene lost 0 bases, with 12 bases spanning the gap. Germline V lookup: CDR1 GEAIGNYY, CDR2 EKD. The CDR3 length is 17 residues. The CDR3 bases are TGTGCCTGTGATAGTACTGGGAGCTCCTGGGACACCCGACAGATGTTTTTC. Protein: CACDSTGSSWDTRQMFF.

Comments on this clone: A much larger clonotype is one base distant, so this may be a read error. The genes are TRDV2 and TRDJ3; TRDD3 agrees at 12 bases. The CDR3 totals 21 residues. Germline V gives CDR1 GEAIGNYY, CDR2 EKD. CDR3 in amino acids: CACGTVLGDTGRSWDTRQMFF. The CDR3 DNA sequence: TGTGCCTGTGGCACCGTACTGGGGGATACTGGGCGCTCCTGGGACACCCGACAGATGTTTTTC.

This clone has a handful of counts. Given a far larger clone just one base away, this is likely a sequencing read error. The same CDR3 is also encoded by other DNA sequences in this sample. This chain connects TRDV2 to TRDJ3; TRDD3 agrees at 7 bases. Trimming cost V 0 bases and J 0 bases; bases outside gene matches: 4. The CDR3 runs to 18 residues. Looked up from germline, CDR1 is GEAIGNYY and CDR2 is EKD. CDR3 sequence (DNA): TGTGCCTGTGACACCGTATTGGGGGACTCCTGGGACACCCGACAGATGTTTTTC. It codes for CACDTVLGDSWDTRQMFF.

This clone counts as medium-sized. This sample also contains other DNA sequences that code for the same CDR3. The rearrangement joins TRDV1 to TRDJ2, with D possibly matching TRDD2 (6 bases). With 3 bases removed from V and 4 bases from J, the gap between germline ends came to 24 bases. Per germline, CDR1 TSWWSYY and CDR2 QGS. The CDR3 is 19 amino acids. The CDR3 loop is CALGDSSLPWVWATAQLFF. The CDR3 coding sequence is TGTGCTCTTGGGGACTCGAGCCTTCCGTGGGTATGGGCGACAGCACAACTCTTCTTT.

For this clone: The translation of this DNA and the TCRdb protein of a much larger clone differ at residue 14, probably owing to a read error; the protein shown here is translated from the DNA. The genes are TRDV2 and TRDJ3; D is perhaps TRDD3 (5 bases). The V gene's germline CDR1 is GEAIGNYY and CDR2 EKD. This CDR3 region has 16 residues. CDR3 coding DNA: TGTGCCTGTGACACGATAGAAGCCTGGGACACCCGACAGACGTTTTTC. This sequence encodes CACDTIEAWDTRQTFF.

This clone showed up just a few times. For this DNA, TCRdb reports the protein of a much larger clone, which diverges at residue 9, most likely from a read error; the protein presented here is translated directly from the DNA. The V gene is TRDV2, the J gene TRDJ3; the match to TRDD3 covers 10 bases. Germline-derived CDR1 and CDR2 are GEAIGNYY and EKD. This CDR3 has 19 residues. After removal of 1 base from V and 0 bases from J, the junction contained 5 bases not matched to a gene. CDR3 nucleotides: TGTGCCTGTGACACTGGGGGATACTTTGGCTCCTGGGACACCCGACAGATGTTTTTC. This codes for CACDTGGYFGSWDTRQMFF.

This clone was counted between two and nine times. The amino acid sequence in TCRdb belongs to a much larger clone and departs from this DNA's translation at residue 4, likely a sequencing read error; the sequence shown is translated from the DNA. The rearrangement joins TRDV2 to TRDJ1, with 8 positions matching TRDD3. J lost 0 bases, V lost 5 bases, and 10 bases had no gene match. Germline V gene data show CDR1 as GEAIGNYY and CDR2 as EKD. This CDR3 is 16 amino acids long. CDR3 residues: CACGSLVLGDTDKLIF. Written as DNA, the CDR3 is TGTGCCTGTGGCTCCCTTGTACTGGGGGACACCGATAAACTCATCTTT.

This clone has a handful of counts. A read error likely explains why the TCRdb protein, taken from a much larger clone, differs from this DNA's translation at residue 8; the protein shown is translated from the DNA. Different DNA sequences within this sample yield the same CDR3. V gene TRDV2 combines with J gene TRDJ3; D perhaps matches TRDD3 (5 bases). CDR1 GEAIGNYY and CDR2 EKD come from the germline V gene. Trimming stripped 0 bases from V and 0 bases from J, with 11 bases between. CDR3 size: 18 residues. The CDR3 loop is CACDTWGTSSWDTRQMFF. CDR3 coding DNA: TGTGCCTGTGACACCTGGGGCACTAGCTCCTGGGACACCCGACAGATGTTTTTC.

This clone was seen only a few times. The chain carries TRDV3 and TRDJ1; 7 positions agree with TRDD3. The CDR3 extends over 16 amino acids. Trimming took 2 bases from V and 5 from J; bases not matched to a gene: 17. The germline V gene encodes CDR1 TVYSNPD and CDR2 GDNSRS (reference sequence). CDR3 protein: CAFPRGDFGPGDKLIF. CDR3 bases: TGTGCCTTTCCCCGGGGGGATTTCGGTCCCGGAGATAAACTCATCTTT.

By share of the sample, this clone is large. The identical CDR3 is also encoded by other nucleotide sequences in the sample. The V call is TRDV2, the J call TRDJ1, with 9 bases matching TRDD3. Germline lookup yields CDR1 GEAIGNYY and CDR2 EKD. Losses at the gene ends were 3 bases for V and 0 bases for J; bases not matched to a gene: 10. This CDR3 contains 17 residues. For the CDR3, the DNA is TGTGCCTGTGACGCCGTACTGGGGGAATCGTACACCGATAAACTCATCTTT. As protein: CACDAVLGESYTDKLIF.

Of note for this clone: A clone one base away is much larger, so this may be a read error. V gene TRDV2 combines with J gene TRDJ2, with 11 bases aligning to TRDD3. This CDR3 comprises 21 residues. The germline V gene encodes CDR1 GEAIGNYY and CDR2 EKD. The ends lost 0 bases at V and 1 base at J; junction bases unmatched: 15. The CDR3 DNA sequence: TGTGCCTGTGACACCGTCATTATTGGGGGATACGGGAATGGTTTGACAGCACAACTCTTCTTT. It yields the protein CACDTVIIGGYGNGLTAQLFF.

In its sample, this clone was seen a few times. This may be a read error: a much more frequent sequence differs by one nucleotide. The chain joins TRDV2 to TRDJ3; D perhaps matches TRDD3 (6 bases). The CDR3 covers 17 residues. Looked up from germline, CDR1 is GEAIGNYY and CDR2 is EKD. The germline V and J ends were trimmed by 3 bases and 5 bases, with 16 bases remaining between them. CDR3 sequence reads: CACDLATGSRDTRQMFF. The CDR3 region has the DNA TGTGCCTGTGACCTGGCTACTGGGAGCCGGGACACCCGACAGATGTTTTTC.

This clone was detected a few times. Distinct nucleotide sequences in the sample also encode this CDR3. The V and J genes are TRDV2 and TRDJ3; 10 nucleotides agree with TRDD3. The V gene end was trimmed by 7 bases and the J gene end by 0 bases; junction bases not matched to a gene: 14. Per the germline V gene, CDR1 is GEAIGNYY and CDR2 is EKD. This CDR3 contains 20 residues. CDR3 coding DNA: TGTGCCTGCGACCCTCTACTGGGGGATTCGATCTCCTGGGACACCCGACAGATGTTTTTC. This encodes CACDPLLGDSISWDTRQMFF.

This clone came up a few times. The translation of this DNA and the TCRdb protein of a much larger clone differ at residue 9, probably owing to a read error; the protein shown here is translated from the DNA. The genes are TRDV2 and TRDJ3; 8 bases fit TRDD3. In germline, CDR1 is GEAIGNYY, CDR2 EKD. With 1 base clipped from V and 2 bases from J, the junction kept 6 bases outside the gene matches. The CDR3 consists of 18 residues. The CDR3 coding sequence is TGTGCCTGTGACACTGGGGGATTCCCCACCTGGGACACCCGACAGATGTTTTTC. Translation: CACDTGGFPTWDTRQMFF.

With regard to this clone: TCRdb assigns this DNA the protein of a much larger clone, which departs from its translation at residue 7; this likely reflects a read error, and the protein shown comes from translating the DNA. The chain recombines TRDV2 with TRDJ1; perhaps TRDD3 as D (6 bases). Trimming removed 2 bases from V and 0 bases from J, with 15 bases in between. The CDR3 has 16 amino acids. The germline V gene encodes CDR1 GEAIGNYY and CDR2 EKD. This CDR3 is CACDILRDKNTDKLIF. The CDR3 DNA sequence: TGTGCCTGTGACATACTGAGGGATAAGAACACCGATAAACTCATCTTT.

This clone has a handful of counts. A much larger clone lies a single base off, so this may be a read error. Other DNA sequences in the same sample also yield this CDR3. This chain joins TRDV2 and TRDJ3, with 11 bases fitting TRDD3. The CDR3 has 17 residues. Germline CDR1 and CDR2: GEAIGNYY and EKD. The CDR3 reads CACDNTGGYWDTRQMFF. The CDR3 DNA is TGTGCCTGCGACAATACTGGGGGATACTGGGACACCCGACAGATGTTTTTC.

The sample holds a few counts of this clone. The sample holds other DNA sequences that translate to the same CDR3. This chain uses TRDV2 with TRDJ3; 7 positions match TRDD3. The CDR3 runs to 18 residues. V lost 0 bases and J lost 0; bases outside the gene matches: 4. The germline V gene has CDR1 GEAIGNYY and CDR2 EKD. The CDR3 region has the DNA TGTGCCTGTGACACCTGGGGGAGCCGCTCCTGGGACACCCGACAGATGTTTTTC. Translating gives CACDTWGSRSWDTRQMFF.